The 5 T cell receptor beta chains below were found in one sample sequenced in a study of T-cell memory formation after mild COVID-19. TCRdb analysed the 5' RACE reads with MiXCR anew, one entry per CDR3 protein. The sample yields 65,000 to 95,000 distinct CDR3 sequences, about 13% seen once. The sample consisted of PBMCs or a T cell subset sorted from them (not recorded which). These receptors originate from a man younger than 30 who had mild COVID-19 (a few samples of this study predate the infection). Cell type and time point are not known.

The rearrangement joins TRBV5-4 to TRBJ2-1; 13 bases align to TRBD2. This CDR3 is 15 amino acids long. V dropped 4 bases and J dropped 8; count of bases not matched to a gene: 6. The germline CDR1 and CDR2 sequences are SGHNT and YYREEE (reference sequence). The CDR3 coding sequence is TGTGCCAGCAGCCCCACTAGCGGGGGGGTTGATGAGCAGTTCTTC. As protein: CASSPTSGGVDEQFF.

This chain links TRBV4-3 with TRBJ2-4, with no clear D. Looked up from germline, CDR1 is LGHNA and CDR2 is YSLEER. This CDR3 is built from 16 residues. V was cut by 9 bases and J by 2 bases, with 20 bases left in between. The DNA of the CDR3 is TGCGCCAGTTCCAACTGGGCTGGCGGTACCAAAAACATTCAGTACTTC. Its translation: CASSNWAGGTKNIQYF.

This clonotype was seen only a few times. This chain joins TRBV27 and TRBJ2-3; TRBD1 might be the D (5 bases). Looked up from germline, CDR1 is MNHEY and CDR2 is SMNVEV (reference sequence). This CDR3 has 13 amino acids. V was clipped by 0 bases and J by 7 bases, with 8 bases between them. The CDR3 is CASSLSQGNTQYF. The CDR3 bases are TGTGCCAGCAGTTTATCTCAGGGAAATACGCAGTATTTT.

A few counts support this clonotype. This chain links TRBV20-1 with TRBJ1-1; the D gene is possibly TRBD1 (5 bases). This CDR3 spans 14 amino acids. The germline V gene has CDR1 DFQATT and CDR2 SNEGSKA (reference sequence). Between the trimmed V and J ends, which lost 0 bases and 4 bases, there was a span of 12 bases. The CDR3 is CSARDLARGTEAFF. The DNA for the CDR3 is TGCAGTGCTAGAGATCTGGCTAGGGGCACTGAAGCTTTCTTT.

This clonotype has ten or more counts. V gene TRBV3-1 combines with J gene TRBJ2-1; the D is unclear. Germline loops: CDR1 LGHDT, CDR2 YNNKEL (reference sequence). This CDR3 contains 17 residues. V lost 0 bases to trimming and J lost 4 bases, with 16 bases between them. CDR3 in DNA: TGTGCCAGCAGCCAAGATCACACCCAGGCTGTATACAATGAGCAGTTCTTC. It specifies CASSQDHTQAVYNEQFF.